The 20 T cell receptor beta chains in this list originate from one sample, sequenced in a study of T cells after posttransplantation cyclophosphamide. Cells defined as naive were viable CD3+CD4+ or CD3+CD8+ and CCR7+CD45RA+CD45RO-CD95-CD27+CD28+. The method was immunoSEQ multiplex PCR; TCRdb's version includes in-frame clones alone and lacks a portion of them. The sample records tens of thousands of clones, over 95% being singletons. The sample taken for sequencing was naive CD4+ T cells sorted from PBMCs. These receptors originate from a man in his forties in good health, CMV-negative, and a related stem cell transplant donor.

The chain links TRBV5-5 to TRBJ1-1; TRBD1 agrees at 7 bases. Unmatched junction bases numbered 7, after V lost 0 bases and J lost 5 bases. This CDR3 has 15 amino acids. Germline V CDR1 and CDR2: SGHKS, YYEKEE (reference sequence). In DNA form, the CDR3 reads TGTGCCAGCAGCTTGGCCGTAGGGGGCTCTACTGAAGCTTTCTTT. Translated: CASSLAVGGSTEAFF. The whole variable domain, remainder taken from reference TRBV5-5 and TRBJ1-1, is DAGVTQSPTHLIKTRGQQVTLRCSPISGHKSVSWYQQVLGQGPQFIFQYYEKEERGRGNFPDRFSARQFPNYSSELNVNALLLGDSALYLCASSLAVGGSTEAFFGQGTRLTVV.

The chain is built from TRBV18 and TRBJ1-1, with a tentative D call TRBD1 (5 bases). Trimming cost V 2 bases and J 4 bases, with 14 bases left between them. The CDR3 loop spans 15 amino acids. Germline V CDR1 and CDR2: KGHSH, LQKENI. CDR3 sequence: CASSPDSGPGTEAFF. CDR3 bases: TGTGCCAGCTCACCAGACAGTGGCCCCGGCACTGAAGCTTTCTTT. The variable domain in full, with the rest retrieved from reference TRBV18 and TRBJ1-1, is NAGVMQNPRHLVRRRGQEARLRCSPMKGHSHVYWYRQLPEEGLKFMVYLQKENIIDESGMPKERFSAEFPKEGPSILRIQQVVRGDSAAYFCASSPDSGPGTEAFFGQGTRLTVV.

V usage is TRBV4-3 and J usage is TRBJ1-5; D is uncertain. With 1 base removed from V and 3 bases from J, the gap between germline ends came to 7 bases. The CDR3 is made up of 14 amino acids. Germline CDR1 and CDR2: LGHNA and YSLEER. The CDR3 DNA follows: TGCGCCAGCAGCCAAGGAGAAACCAATCAGCCCCAGCATTTT. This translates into CASSQGETNQPQHF.

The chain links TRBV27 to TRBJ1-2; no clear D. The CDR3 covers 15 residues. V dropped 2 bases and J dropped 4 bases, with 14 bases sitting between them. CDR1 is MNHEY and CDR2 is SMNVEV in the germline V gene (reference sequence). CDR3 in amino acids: CASSLESPGIYGYTF. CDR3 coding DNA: TGTGCCAGCAGTTTAGAATCTCCGGGGATCTATGGCTACACCTTC.

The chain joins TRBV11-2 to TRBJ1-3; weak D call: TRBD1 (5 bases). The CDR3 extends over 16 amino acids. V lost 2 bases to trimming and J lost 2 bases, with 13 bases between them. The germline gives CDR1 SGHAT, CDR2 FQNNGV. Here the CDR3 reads CASSLRFTGAGNTIYF. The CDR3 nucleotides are TGTGCCAGCAGCTTAAGGTTTACAGGCGCTGGAAACACCATATATTTT.

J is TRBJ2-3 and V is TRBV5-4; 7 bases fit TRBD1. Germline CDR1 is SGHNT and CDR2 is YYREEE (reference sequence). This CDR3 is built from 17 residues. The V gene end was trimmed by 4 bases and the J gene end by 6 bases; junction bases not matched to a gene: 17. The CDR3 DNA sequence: TGTGCCAGCAGCAACCCCAAAACCGGGACAGTGGGGGATACGCAGTATTTT. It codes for CASSNPKTGTVGDTQYF.

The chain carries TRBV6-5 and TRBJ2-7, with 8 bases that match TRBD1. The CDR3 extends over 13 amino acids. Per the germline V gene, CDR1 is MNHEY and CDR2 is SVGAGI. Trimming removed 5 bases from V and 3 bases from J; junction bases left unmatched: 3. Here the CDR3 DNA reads TGTGCCAGCAGTCGGACAGGGTTCTACGAGCAGTACTTC. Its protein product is CASSRTGFYEQYF.

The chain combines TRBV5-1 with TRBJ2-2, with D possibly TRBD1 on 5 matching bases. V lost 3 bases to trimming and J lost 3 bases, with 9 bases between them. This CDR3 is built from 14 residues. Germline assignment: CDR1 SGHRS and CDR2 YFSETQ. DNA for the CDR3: TGCGCCAGCAGCTCGGTAGGGGACACCGGGGAGCTGTTTTTT. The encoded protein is CASSSVGDTGELFF.

CDR3 DNA sequence: TGTGCCAGCAGACTCAAACCTCCAAGTAGCAATCAGCCCCAGCATTTT. Amino acids: CASRLKPPSSNQPQHF. The chain employs TRBV27 and TRBJ1-5, with D uncertain. Germline V lookup: CDR1 MNHEY, CDR2 SMNVEV (reference sequence). This CDR3 region has 16 residues. The V end lost 6 bases, the J end lost 0 bases, and 15 bases lay between the germline ends.

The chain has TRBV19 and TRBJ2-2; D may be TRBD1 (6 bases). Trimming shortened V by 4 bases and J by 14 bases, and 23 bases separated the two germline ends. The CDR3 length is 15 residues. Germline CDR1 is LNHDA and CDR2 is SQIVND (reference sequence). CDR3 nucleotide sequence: TGTGCCAGTAGTAGTAGAGACAGGCGTTGGCCCCTTCTGTTTTTT. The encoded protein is CASSSRDRRWPLLFF. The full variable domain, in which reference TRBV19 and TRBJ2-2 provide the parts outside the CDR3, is DGGITQSPKYLFRKEGQNVTLSCEQNLNHDAMYWYRQDPGQGLRLIYYSQIVNDFQKGDIAEGYSVSREKKESFPLTVTSAQKNPTAFYLCASSSRDRRWPLLFFGEGSRLTVL.

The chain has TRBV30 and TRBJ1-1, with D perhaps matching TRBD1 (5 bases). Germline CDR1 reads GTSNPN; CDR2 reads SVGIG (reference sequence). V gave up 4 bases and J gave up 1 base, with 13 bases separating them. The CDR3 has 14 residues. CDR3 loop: CAWTVGGSNTEAFF. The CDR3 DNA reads TGTGCCTGGACAGTGGGGGGATCGAACACTGAAGCTTTCTTT.

The CDR3 reads CASSLRLGASGRSETQYF. The CDR3 DNA reads as TGTGCCAGCAGTTTACGCCTAGGTGCTAGCGGGAGATCTGAGACCCAGTACTTC. The J gene is TRBJ2-5, the V gene TRBV28; TRBD2 matches at 10 bases. Germline V CDR1 and CDR2: MDHEN, SYDVKM. CDR3 length: 18 amino acids. J lost 5 bases, V lost 2 bases, and 14 bases had no gene match.

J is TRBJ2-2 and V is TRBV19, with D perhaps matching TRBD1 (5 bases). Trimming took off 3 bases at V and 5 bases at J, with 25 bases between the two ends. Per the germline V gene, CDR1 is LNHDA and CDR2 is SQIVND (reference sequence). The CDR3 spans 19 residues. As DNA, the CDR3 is TGTGCCAGTAGTATCCGTCGACGGGTAGGGGCCCTCCCTACCGGGGAGCTGTTTTTT. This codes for CASSIRRRVGALPTGELFF. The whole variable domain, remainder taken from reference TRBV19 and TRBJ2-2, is DGGITQSPKYLFRKEGQNVTLSCEQNLNHDAMYWYRQDPGQGLRLIYYSQIVNDFQKGDIAEGYSVSREKKESFPLTVTSAQKNPTAFYLCASSIRRRVGALPTGELFFGEGSRLTVL.

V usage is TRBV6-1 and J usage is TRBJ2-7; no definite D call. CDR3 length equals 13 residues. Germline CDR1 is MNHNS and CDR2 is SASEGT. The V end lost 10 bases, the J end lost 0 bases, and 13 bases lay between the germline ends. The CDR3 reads CATAPGPSYEQYF. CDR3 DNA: TGTGCCACCGCCCCAGGTCCCTCCTACGAGCAGTACTTC.

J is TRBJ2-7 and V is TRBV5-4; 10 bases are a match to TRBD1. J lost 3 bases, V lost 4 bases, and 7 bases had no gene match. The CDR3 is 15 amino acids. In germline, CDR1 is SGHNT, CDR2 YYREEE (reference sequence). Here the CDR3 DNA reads TGTGCCAGCAGCCCTGGGACAGGGGTGGACTACGAGCAGTACTTC. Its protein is CASSPGTGVDYEQYF.

CDR3 sequence: CASSLGTSGGEQFF. CDR3 in DNA: TGTGCCAGCAGCCTCGGGACTAGCGGGGGTGAGCAGTTCTTC. The genes are TRBV7-8 and TRBJ2-1, with 14 bases lining up with TRBD2. Germline lookup yields CDR1 SGHVS and CDR2 FQNEAQ. The CDR3 is 14 amino acids. V was clipped by 5 bases and J by 9 bases; unmatched bases: 3.

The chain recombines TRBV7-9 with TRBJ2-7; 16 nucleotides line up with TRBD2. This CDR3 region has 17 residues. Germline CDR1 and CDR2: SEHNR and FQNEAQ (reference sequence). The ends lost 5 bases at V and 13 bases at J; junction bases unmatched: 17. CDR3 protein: CASSLSPLDGTSGRAYF. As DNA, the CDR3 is TGTGCCAGCAGCCTCTCTCCCCTAGACGGGACTAGCGGGAGGGCCTACTTC.

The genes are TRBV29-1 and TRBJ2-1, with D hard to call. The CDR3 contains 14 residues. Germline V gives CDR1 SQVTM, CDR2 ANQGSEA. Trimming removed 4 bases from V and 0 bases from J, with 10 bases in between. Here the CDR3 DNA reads TGCAGCGTTGTGAGGCAGAGCTCCTACAATGAGCAGTTCTTC. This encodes CSVVRQSSYNEQFF.

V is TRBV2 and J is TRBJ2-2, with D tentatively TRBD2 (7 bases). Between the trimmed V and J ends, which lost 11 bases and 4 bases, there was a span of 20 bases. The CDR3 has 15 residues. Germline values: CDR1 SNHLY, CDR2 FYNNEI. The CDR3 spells CAGGGGGRSTGELFF. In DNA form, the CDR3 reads TGTGCCGGGGGAGGGGGAGGGAGGAGCACCGGGGAGCTGTTTTTT.

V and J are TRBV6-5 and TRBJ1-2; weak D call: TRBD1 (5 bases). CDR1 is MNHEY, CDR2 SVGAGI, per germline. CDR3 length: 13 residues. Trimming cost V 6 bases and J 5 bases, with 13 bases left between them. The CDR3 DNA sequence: TGTGCCAGCAGACCACCAGGGTATTATGGCTACACCTTC. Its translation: CASRPPGYYGYTF.